The entry that follows covers one T cell receptor beta chain sequence. The target antigen is unknown. J lost 3 bases, V lost 5 bases, and 1 base had no gene match. This CDR3 has 15 residues. Germline V CDR1 and CDR2: SGHAT, FQNNGV. The PCR ran on 60 Vbeta and 13 Jbeta primers. The repertoire was sequenced with immunoSEQ multiplex PCR; TCRdb's copy has only in-frame clones and lacks some. Among fewer than 110,000 clones listed, around 85% were seen once. The data were taken from a study of cytomegalovirus exposure and HLA in healthy donors. Study-level results: The Asian-associated ancestry cluster reportedly had fewer N-insertions than the approximately 650-donor mean in a later analysis.

The receptor was isolated from a man aged 25 to 40 in good health and CMV-seronegative. Sequenced material: PBMCs. The V and J genes are TRBV11-2 and TRBJ2-3; 14 nucleotides line up with TRBD2. The chain's CDR3 is CASSRLAGGTDTQYF. The DNA of the CDR3 is TGTGCCAGCAGCAGACTAGCGGGGGGGACAGATACGCAGTATTTT.